What follows are 24 T cell receptor beta chains derived from one specimen sequenced in a study of shared clonotypes between healthy human individuals. Generated by immunoSEQ multiplex PCR, the TCRdb table keeps only in-frame clones and is missing some. Of under 1,900,000 clones listed, 98% to 99% are singletons. Material: naive CD4+ T cells sorted from blood. Subset given: CD45RA+ positively selected. These receptors originate from a young man in good health.

The rearrangement links TRBV5-4 to TRBJ2-1; 8 positions agree with TRBD2. From germline, CDR1 is SGHNT and CDR2 YYREEE (reference sequence). CDR3 length equals 17 residues. J gave up 4 bases and V 1 base, and 10 bases lay outside the gene matches. The CDR3 here is CASSLFSSGSLYNEQFF. CDR3 bases: TGTGCCAGCAGCTTGTTTTCGAGCGGGAGTTTATACAATGAGCAGTTCTTC.

This rearrangement joins TRBV5-1 to TRBJ2-2; D is unresolved. Germline V gene lookup returns CDR1 SGHRS and CDR2 YFSETQ. The CDR3 extends over 16 amino acids. V gave up 0 bases and J gave up 4 bases, with 13 bases separating them. The CDR3 region is CASSLARAVSTGELFF. The CDR3 DNA reads TGCGCCAGCAGCTTGGCCCGCGCGGTGAGCACCGGGGAGCTGTTTTTT. Combining the CDR3 with reference TRBV5-1 and TRBJ2-2 gives the whole variable domain KAGVTQTPRYLIKTRGQQVTLSCSPISGHRSVSWYQQTPGQGLQFLFEYFSETQRNKGNFPGRFSGRQFSNSRSEMNVSTLELGDSALYLCASSLARAVSTGELFFGEGSRLTVL.

The chain has TRBV2 and TRBJ2-3; 13 nucleotides agree with TRBD2. With 7 bases clipped from V and 4 bases from J, the junction kept 8 bases outside the gene matches. Germline CDR1 reads SNHLY; CDR2 reads FYNNEI. The CDR3 has 16 amino acids. The CDR3 DNA is TGTGCCAGCATTTCAAGGACTAGCGGGAGCCCAGATACGCAGTATTTT. Translation: CASISRTSGSPDTQYF.

The V gene is TRBV7-9, the J gene TRBJ2-7; D is ambiguous. CDR3 length: 14 residues. Trimming cost V 3 bases and J 4 bases, with 13 bases left between them. In germline, CDR1 is SEHNR, CDR2 FQNEAQ (reference sequence). The CDR3 DNA sequence: TGTGCCAGCAGCTTTGGTGGTAAGACTTACGAGCAGTACTTC. Protein product: CASSFGGKTYEQYF.

The chain is built from TRBV4-3 and TRBJ2-7; TRBD1 aligns across 7 bases. CDR1 and CDR2 from the germline V gene are LGHNA and YSLEER. The CDR3 runs 15 residues. V lost 0 bases, J lost 4 bases, and 6 bases stayed unmatched. The CDR3 region is CASSQEDRAGYEQYF. CDR3 in DNA: TGCGCCAGCAGCCAAGAAGACAGGGCCGGGTACGAGCAGTACTTC.

To note about this clone: Other DNA sequences in the same sample also yield this CDR3. The CDR3 sequence: CASSLGQGANYGYTF. The CDR3, as DNA: TGCGCCAGCAGCCTGGGACAGGGGGCTAACTATGGCTACACCTTC. This chain uses TRBV5-1 with TRBJ1-2, with 11 bases fitting TRBD1. Unmatched junction bases numbered 2, after V lost 4 bases and J lost 0 bases. This CDR3 region has 15 residues. The germline V gene has CDR1 SGHRS and CDR2 YFSETQ.

The chain links TRBV5-4 to TRBJ2-7, with D perhaps TRBD1 (5 bases). This CDR3 comprises 16 residues. V lost 4 bases, J lost 0 bases, and 17 bases lay in between. CDR1 SGHNT and CDR2 YYREEE come from the germline V gene (reference sequence). CDR3 bases: TGTGCCAGCAGCCTCCTCGACAGTCTTTACTCCTACGAGCAGTACTTC. Translating gives CASSLLDSLYSYEQYF.

V and J are TRBV27 and TRBJ2-1; 13 positions agree with TRBD2. Per the germline V gene, CDR1 is MNHEY and CDR2 is SMNVEV (reference sequence). CDR3 length: 17 residues. With V trimmed by 5 bases and J by 5 bases, 9 bases remained unmatched. The CDR3 DNA follows: TGTGCCAGCAGTCCGCGACGGACTAGCGGGAGAAACAATGAGCAGTTCTTC. Amino acid sequence: CASSPRRTSGRNNEQFF.

CDR3 nucleotides: TGCGCCAGCAGCTTGGTTGGGGCTAGCCACGAGCAGTACTTC. It yields the protein CASSLVGASHEQYF. The rearrangement uses TRBV5-1 and TRBJ2-7, with D perhaps given as TRBD1 or TRBD2 (5 bases each). The CDR3 has 14 residues. The ends were cut back, 0 bases at V and 5 bases at J, with 12 bases in the middle. CDR1 SGHRS and CDR2 YFSETQ come from the germline V gene.

V is TRBV28 and J is TRBJ2-7; D call uncertain. V shed 7 bases and J shed 5 bases, with 15 bases lying between them. The CDR3 extends over 13 amino acids. The germline V gene encodes CDR1 MDHEN and CDR2 SYDVKM. CDR3 region: CASTRARRNEQYF. DNA for the CDR3: TGTGCCAGCACCCGAGCACGAAGGAACGAGCAGTACTTC.

The rearrangement uses TRBV5-1 and TRBJ2-5; 8 nucleotides match TRBD1. Germline CDR1 and CDR2: SGHRS and YFSETQ. Losses at the gene ends were 2 bases for V and 5 bases for J; bases not matched to a gene: 11. The CDR3 has 16 residues. Here the CDR3 reads CASSFIPGGSEETQYF. CDR3 nucleotide sequence: TGCGCCAGCAGCTTCATCCCAGGGGGCTCGGAGGAGACCCAGTACTTC.

This chain connects TRBV4-2 to TRBJ2-3; 10 positions agree with TRBD2. V gave up 0 bases and J gave up 1 base; unmatched junction bases: 4. Per germline, CDR1 LGHNA and CDR2 YNFKEQ. This CDR3 contains 17 residues. This CDR3 is CASSQDNLAGGTDTQYF. The DNA for the CDR3 is TGTGCCAGCAGCCAAGATAATCTAGCGGGAGGCACAGATACGCAGTATTTT.

The V gene is TRBV29-1, the J gene TRBJ1-4; 8 bases line up with TRBD1. CDR1 and CDR2 (germline): SQVTM, ANQGSEA. J gave up 7 bases and V 7 bases, and 8 bases lay outside the gene matches. This CDR3 is 13 amino acids long. CDR3 in DNA: TGCAGCGCGGCCAGGGGGCGCGGTGAAAAACTGTTTTTT. This sequence encodes CSAARGRGEKLFF.

The rearrangement joins TRBV10-3 to TRBJ2-5; possibly TRBD2 for D (5 bases). Germline CDR1 reads ENHRY; CDR2 reads SYGVKD. CDR3 size: 13 residues. The V and J ends lost 4 bases and 5 bases respectively, with 11 bases between them. The CDR3 sequence is CAISVRSSETQYF. CDR3 nucleotide sequence: TGTGCCATCAGTGTCAGGTCTAGCGAGACCCAGTACTTC.

The genes are TRBV5-6 and TRBJ2-1; no clear D gene. The CDR3 has 18 residues. Trimming removed 4 bases at V and 0 bases at J, with 20 bases between. CDR1 SGHDT and CDR2 YYEEEE come from the germline V gene. The CDR3 nucleotides are TGTGCCAGCAGCCCGGCCTTAATTGGCGTAAGCTCCTACAATGAGCAGTTCTTC. This sequence encodes CASSPALIGVSSYNEQFF.

The V and J genes are TRBV7-2 and TRBJ2-1, with D uncertain. This CDR3 is built from 11 residues. V shed 2 bases and J shed 8 bases, with 4 bases lying between them. CDR1 is SGHTA and CDR2 is FQGNSA in the germline V gene. The CDR3 sequence is CASSLFYEQFF. CDR3 nucleotide sequence: TGTGCCAGCAGCTTATTCTATGAGCAGTTCTTC.

V and J are TRBV28 and TRBJ2-5, with TRBD1 identical over 7 bases. V dropped 5 bases and J dropped 0; count of bases not matched to a gene: 6. Germline loops: CDR1 MDHEN, CDR2 SYDVKM. The CDR3 sequence is 15 residues long. The CDR3 DNA is TGTGCCAGCAGTCCCGGGACAGAGTACCAAGAGACCCAGTACTTC. Residues: CASSPGTEYQETQYF.

The chain carries TRBV6-6 and TRBJ2-7; 8 positions agree with TRBD2. In germline, CDR1 is MNHNY, CDR2 SVGAGI (reference sequence). V lost 1 base and J lost 3; bases outside the gene matches: 5. This CDR3 is 15 amino acids long. CDR3 DNA sequence: TGTGCCAGCAGTTACTGGAGGGCGGGAGGCTACGAGCAGTACTTC. Translation: CASSYWRAGGYEQYF.

In regard to this clone: Other DNA sequences within the sample encode an identical CDR3. V gene TRBV2 combines with J gene TRBJ1-5, with D unclear. The germline V gene encodes CDR1 SNHLY and CDR2 FYNNEI. V gave up 1 base and J gave up 1 base, with 2 bases separating them. This CDR3 is built from 13 residues. The CDR3 DNA reads TGTGCCAGCAGTGAAGAAAGCAATCAGCCCCAGCATTTT. It encodes CASSEESNQPQHF.

The chain has TRBV19 and TRBJ2-2; 9 bases agree with TRBD1. The CDR3 covers 16 residues. Germline lookup yields CDR1 LNHDA and CDR2 SQIVND (reference sequence). V lost 6 bases, J lost 4 bases, and 9 bases stayed unmatched. CDR3 sequence (DNA): TGTGCCAGTAGAAGATCCGGGACAGGGCCCACCGGGGAGCTGTTTTTT. As protein: CASRRSGTGPTGELFF. Full variable domain (remainder filled in from reference TRBV19 and TRBJ2-2): DGGITQSPKYLFRKEGQNVTLSCEQNLNHDAMYWYRQDPGQGLRLIYYSQIVNDFQKGDIAEGYSVSREKKESFPLTVTSAQKNPTAFYLCASRRSGTGPTGELFFGEGSRLTVL.

This rearrangement joins TRBV14 to TRBJ1-3; 8 nucleotides line up with TRBD1. Germline V gene sequence: CDR1 SGHDN, CDR2 FVKESK. This CDR3 region has 17 residues. Germline trimming cut 0 bases from V and 3 bases from J; bases unmatched to any gene: 7. DNA of the CDR3: TGTGCCAGCAGCCAAGATGACCCCAGGGGGCTTGGAAACACCATATATTTT. Protein: CASSQDDPRGLGNTIYF. The full variable domain, its missing parts supplied by reference TRBV14 and TRBJ1-3, is EAGVTQFPSHSVIEKGQTVTLRCDPISGHDNLYWYRRVMGKEIKFLLHFVKESKQDESGMPNNRFLAERTGGTYSTLKVQPAELEDSGVYFCASSQDDPRGLGNTIYFGEGSWLTVV.

The chain is built from TRBV11-2 and TRBJ2-7; tentative D call: TRBD2 (6 bases). The V and J ends lost 5 bases and 3 bases respectively, with 11 bases between them. Germline V gene data show CDR1 as SGHAT and CDR2 as FQNNGV. CDR3 length equals 13 residues. CDR3 sequence reads: CASSPGGDYEQYF. The DNA for the CDR3 is TGTGCCAGCAGCCCCGGAGGGGACTACGAGCAGTACTTC.

The sample holds one count of this clone. The gene calls are TRBV6-5 and TRBJ1-2; no clear D. V was shortened by 6 bases and J by 8 bases, with 19 bases between the two germline ends. Germline values: CDR1 MNHEY, CDR2 SVGAGI. The CDR3 contains 14 residues. The CDR3 region is CASRPLGGNWGYTF. CDR3 DNA sequence: TGTGCCAGCAGACCCCTCGGAGGCAATTGGGGCTACACCTTC.

The chain recombines TRBV27 with TRBJ2-7, with 9 bases identical to TRBD1. This CDR3 region has 14 residues. From germline, CDR1 is MNHEY and CDR2 SMNVEV (reference sequence). V lost 7 bases to trimming and J lost 3 bases; unmatched junction nucleotides: 7. The CDR3 DNA sequence: TGTGCCAGCAACCCGACAGGGGGACTCTACGAGCAGTACTTC. It encodes CASNPTGGLYEQYF.